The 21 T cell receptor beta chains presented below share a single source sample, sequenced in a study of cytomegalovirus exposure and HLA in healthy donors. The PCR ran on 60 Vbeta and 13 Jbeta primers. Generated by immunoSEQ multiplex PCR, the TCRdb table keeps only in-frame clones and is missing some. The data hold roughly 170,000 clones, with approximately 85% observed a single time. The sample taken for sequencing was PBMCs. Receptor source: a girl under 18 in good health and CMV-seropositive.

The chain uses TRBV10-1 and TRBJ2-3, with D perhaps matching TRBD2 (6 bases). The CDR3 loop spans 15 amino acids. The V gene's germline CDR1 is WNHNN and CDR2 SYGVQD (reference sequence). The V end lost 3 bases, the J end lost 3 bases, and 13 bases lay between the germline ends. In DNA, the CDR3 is TGCGCCAGCAGTGATGGACTAAGAAAAACAGATACGCAGTATTTT. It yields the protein CASSDGLRKTDTQYF.

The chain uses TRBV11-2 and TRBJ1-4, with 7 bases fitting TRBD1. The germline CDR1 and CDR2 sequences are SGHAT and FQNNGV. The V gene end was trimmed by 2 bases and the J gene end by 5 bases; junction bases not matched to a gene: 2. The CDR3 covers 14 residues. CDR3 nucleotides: TGTGCCAGCAGCTTACCCAGGGGGAATGAAAAACTGTTTTTT. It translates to CASSLPRGNEKLFF.

DNA for the CDR3: TGTGCCAGCAGCCCGCGACAGGGGAGGAATGAAAAACTGTTTTTT. Amino acid sequence: CASSPRQGRNEKLFF. The genes are TRBV7-9 and TRBJ1-4, with 8 bases aligning to TRBD1. The germline gives CDR1 SEHNR, CDR2 FQNEAQ (reference sequence). The length of the CDR3 is 15 residues. The V and J ends lost 5 bases and 5 bases, in that order; junction bases with no gene match: 7.

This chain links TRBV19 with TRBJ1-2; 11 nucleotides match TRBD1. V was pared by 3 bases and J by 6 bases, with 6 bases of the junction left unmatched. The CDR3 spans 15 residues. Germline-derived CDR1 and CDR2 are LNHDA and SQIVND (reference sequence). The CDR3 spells CASSISGTGGNGYTF. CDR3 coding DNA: TGTGCCAGTAGTATTTCCGGGACAGGGGGTAATGGCTACACCTTC.

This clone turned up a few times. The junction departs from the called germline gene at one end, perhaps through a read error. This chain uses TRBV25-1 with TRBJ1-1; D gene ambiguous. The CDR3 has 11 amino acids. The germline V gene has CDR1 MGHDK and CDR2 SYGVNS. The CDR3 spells CASSEVTGAFF. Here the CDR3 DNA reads TGTGCCAGCAGTGAAGTAACTGGAGCTTTCTTT. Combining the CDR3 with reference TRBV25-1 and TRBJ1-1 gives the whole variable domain EADIYQTPRYLVIGTGKKITLECSQTMGHDKMYWYQQDPGMELHLIHYSYGVNSTEKGDLSSESTVSRIRTEHFPLTLESARPSHTSQYLCASSEVTGAFFGQGTRLTVV.

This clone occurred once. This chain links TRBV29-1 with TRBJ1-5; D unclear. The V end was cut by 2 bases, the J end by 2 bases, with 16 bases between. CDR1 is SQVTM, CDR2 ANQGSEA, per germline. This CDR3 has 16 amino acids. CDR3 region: CSVEIGKGGGNQPQHF. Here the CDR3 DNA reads TGCAGCGTTGAAATTGGAAAGGGAGGAGGCAATCAGCCCCAGCATTTT.

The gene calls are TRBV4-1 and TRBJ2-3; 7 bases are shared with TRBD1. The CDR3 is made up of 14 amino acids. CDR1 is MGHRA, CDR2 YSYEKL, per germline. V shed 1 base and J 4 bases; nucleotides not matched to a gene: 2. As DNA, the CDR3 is TGCGCCAGCAGCCAAGGACAGGGCCCAGATACGCAGTATTTT. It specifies CASSQGQGPDTQYF.

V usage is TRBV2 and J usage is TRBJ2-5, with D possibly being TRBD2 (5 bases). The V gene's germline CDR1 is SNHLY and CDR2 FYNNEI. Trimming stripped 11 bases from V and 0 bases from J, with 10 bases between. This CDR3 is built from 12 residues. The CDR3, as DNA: TGTGCCCGAGGGCCGTACCAAGAGACCCAGTACTTC. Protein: CARGPYQETQYF.

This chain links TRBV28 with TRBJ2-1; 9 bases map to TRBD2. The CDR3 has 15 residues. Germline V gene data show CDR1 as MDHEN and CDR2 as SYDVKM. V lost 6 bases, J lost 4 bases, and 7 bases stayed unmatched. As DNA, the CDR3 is TGTGCCAGCAGCGGGGTGCGGGGGGGATACAATGAGCAGTTCTTC. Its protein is CASSGVRGGYNEQFF.

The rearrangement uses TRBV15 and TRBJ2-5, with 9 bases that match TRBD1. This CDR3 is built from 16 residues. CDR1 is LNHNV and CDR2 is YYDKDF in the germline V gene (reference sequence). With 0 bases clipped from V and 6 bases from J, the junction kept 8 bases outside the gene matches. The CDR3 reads CATSREGTGLVKTQYF. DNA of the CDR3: TGTGCCACCAGCAGAGAAGGGACAGGGCTCGTGAAGACCCAGTACTTC.

The CDR3 nucleotides read TGCGCCAGCAGCCAACCCCATCCCGGGGGCACAGATACGCAGTATTTT. It is translated as CASSQPHPGGTDTQYF. The chain couples TRBV4-1 to TRBJ2-3; D is possibly TRBD2 (5 bases). The CDR3 totals 16 residues. V gave up 2 bases and J gave up 1 base, with 13 bases separating them. Germline V gives CDR1 MGHRA, CDR2 YSYEKL.

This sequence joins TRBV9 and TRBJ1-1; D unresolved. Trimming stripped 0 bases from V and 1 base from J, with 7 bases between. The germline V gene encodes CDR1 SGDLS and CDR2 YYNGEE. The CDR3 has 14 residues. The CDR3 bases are TGTGCCAGCAGCGTAGTACACAAGAACACTGAAGCTTTCTTT. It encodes CASSVVHKNTEAFF.

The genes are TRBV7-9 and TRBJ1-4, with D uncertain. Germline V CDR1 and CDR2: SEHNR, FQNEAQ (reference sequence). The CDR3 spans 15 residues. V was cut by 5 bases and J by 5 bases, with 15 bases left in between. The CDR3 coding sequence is TGTGCCAGCAGCCCCACTCGCGGGGAAAATGAAAAACTGTTTTTT. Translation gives CASSPTRGENEKLFF. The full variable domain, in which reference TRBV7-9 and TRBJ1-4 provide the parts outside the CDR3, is DTGVSQNPRHKITKRGQNVTFRCDPISEHNRLYWYRQTLGQGPEFLTYFQNEAQLEKSRLLSDRFSAERPKGSFSTLEIQRTEQGDSAMYLCASSPTRGENEKLFFGSGTQLSVL.

The CDR3 DNA sequence: TGTGCCAGCAGCTTTTTGGGGGGATCCCCCTCGGAGCAGTACTTC. As protein: CASSFLGGSPSEQYF. J is TRBJ2-7 and V is TRBV5-6; possibly TRBD2 for D (6 bases). The CDR3 is 15 amino acids. The V end was cut by 2 bases, the J end by 7 bases, with 19 bases between. Germline lookup yields CDR1 SGHDT and CDR2 YYEEEE.

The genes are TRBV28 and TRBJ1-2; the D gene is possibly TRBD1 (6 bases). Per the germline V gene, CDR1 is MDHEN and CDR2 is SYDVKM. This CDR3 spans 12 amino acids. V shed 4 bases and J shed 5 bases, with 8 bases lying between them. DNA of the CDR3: TGTGCCAGCAGTTCAACAGGGTATGGCTACACCTTC. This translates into CASSSTGYGYTF.

This chain's CDR3 is CAISARTGHGNTIYF. The CDR3 DNA reads TGTGCCATCAGTGCCCGGACAGGGCATGGAAACACCATATATTTT. This rearrangement joins TRBV10-3 to TRBJ1-3; 8 bases agree with TRBD1. This CDR3 contains 15 residues. V gave up 4 bases and J gave up 3 bases; unmatched junction bases: 5. Germline CDR1 is ENHRY and CDR2 is SYGVKD.

CDR3 in amino acids: CASSLASSSGGGETQYF. CDR3 sequence (DNA): TGTGCCAGCAGCTTGGCCTCGTCTAGCGGGGGGGGAGAGACCCAGTACTTC. The genes are TRBV5-4 and TRBJ2-5; 12 bases align to TRBD2. The CDR3 covers 17 residues. Losses at the gene ends were 0 bases for V and 4 bases for J; bases not matched to a gene: 7. The germline CDR1 and CDR2 sequences are SGHNT and YYREEE (reference sequence).

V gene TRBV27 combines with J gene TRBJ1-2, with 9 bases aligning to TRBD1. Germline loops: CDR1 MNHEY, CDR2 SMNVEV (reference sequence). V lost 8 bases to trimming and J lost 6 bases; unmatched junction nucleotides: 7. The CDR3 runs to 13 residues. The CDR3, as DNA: TGTGCCAGCCTGGACAGGGGTGGACATGGCTACACCTTC. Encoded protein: CASLDRGGHGYTF.

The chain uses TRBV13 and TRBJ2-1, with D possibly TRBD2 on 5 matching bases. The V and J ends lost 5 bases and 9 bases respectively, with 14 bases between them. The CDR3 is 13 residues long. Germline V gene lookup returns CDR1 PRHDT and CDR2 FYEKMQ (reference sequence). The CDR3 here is CASSPDSYPEQFF. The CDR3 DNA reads TGTGCCAGCAGCCCGGACTCATACCCTGAGCAGTTCTTC. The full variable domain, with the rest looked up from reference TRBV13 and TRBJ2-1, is AAGVIQSPRHLIKEKRETATLKCYPIPRHDTVYWYQQGPGQDPQFLISFYEKMQSDKGSIPDRFSAQQFSDYHSELNMSSLELGDSALYFCASSPDSYPEQFFGPGTRLTVL.

The CDR3 is CASSPGGSYNEQFF. For the CDR3, the DNA is TGTGCCAGCAGCCCGGGGGGCTCCTACAATGAGCAGTTCTTC. V gene TRBV5-4 combines with J gene TRBJ2-1, with TRBD2 identical over 7 bases. The junction had 1 base not matched to a gene; V was cut back by 4 bases and J by 0 bases. Germline V gene lookup returns CDR1 SGHNT and CDR2 YYREEE (reference sequence). The length of the CDR3 is 14 residues.

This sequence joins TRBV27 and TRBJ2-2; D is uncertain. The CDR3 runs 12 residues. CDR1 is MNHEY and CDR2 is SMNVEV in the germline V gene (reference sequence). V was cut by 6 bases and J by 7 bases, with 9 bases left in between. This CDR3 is CASRQEIGELFF. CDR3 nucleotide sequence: TGTGCCAGCAGGCAGGAAATCGGGGAGCTGTTTTTT.